The rows below give T cell receptor beta chains drawn from one sample of a study of neoadjuvant anti-PD-1 for oral cavity cancer. The protocol was immunoSEQ multiplex PCR, while the TCRdb copy is restricted to in-frame clones and leaves out a portion. The sample holds around 81,000 clones; about 84% are singletons and the top ten take roughly 3%. The sequences come from PBMCs, collected before nivolumab (anti-PD-1) treatment. The origin of the receptors is a person aged 35-79 years with oral cavity squamous cell carcinoma. CDR3s include the opening cysteine and the closing phenylalanine or tryptophan. A D gene is named only where the DNA matches it firmly. Where a row states a size, it is once, few, many or the class of an expanded clone; other rows omit it.

TRBJ2-7 NA NA TRBV7-9 TGTGCCAGCAGCTTGAGGAACAGGGACGAGCAGTACTTC CASSLRNRDEQYF
TRBJ2-1 NA NA TRBV6-5 TGTGCCAGCAAGGCGGGCCTCTCCTACAATGAGCAGTTCTTC CASKAGLSYNEQFF
TRBJ1-1 NA NA TRBV11-2 TGTGCCAGCAGCTTTTCCGGTAACACTGAAGCTTTCTTT CASSFSGNTEAFF
TRBJ1-1 NA NA TRBV6-1 TGTGCCAGCAGTGCCGAACAGGGCTCCACTGAAGCTTTCTTT CASSAEQGSTEAFF
TRBJ2-1 NA once TRBV6-5 TGTGCCAGCAGTTCGGCAGGTTACAATGAGCAGTTCTTC CASSSAGYNEQFF
TRBJ1-3 NA NA TRBV20-1 TGCAGTACCTACAGGGGAAACACCATATATTTT CSTYRGNTIYF
TRBJ2-5 NA NA TRBV6-5 TGTGCCAGCAGTTACTCGGGAGAGACCCAGTACTTC CASSYSGETQYF
TRBJ1-5 NA NA TRBV10-2 TGCGCCAGCAGTGAGAATGGAATGGGTCAGCCCCAGCATTTT CASSENGMGQPQHF
TRBJ2-7 NA NA TRBV5-8 TGTGCCAGCAGTCGTTTCTACGAGCAGTACTTC CASSRFYEQYF
TRBJ2-3 NA NA TRBV9 TGTGCCAGCAGCACTATGGCGGATGCAGATACGCAGTATTTT CASSTMADADTQYF
TRBJ2-1 TRBD2 NA TRBV9 TGTGCCAGCAGCGTAGGACTAGCGGAGCCGGGTGAGCAGTTCTTC CASSVGLAEPGEQFF
TRBJ2-3 NA NA TRBV2 TGTGCCAGCAGTGTTAGAGCGGACTTTTCCGATACGCAGTATTTT CASSVRADFSDTQYF
TRBJ2-7 NA NA TRBV6-6 TGTGCCAGCAGTTCTTCTCCGGTTATGGAGCAGTACTTC CASSSSPVMEQYF
TRBJ2-2 NA once TRBV10-3 TGTGCCATAGCCCCCAGGCCGGGAGAGGACACCGGGGAGCTGTTTTTT CAIAPRPGEDTGELFF
TRBJ2-3 TRBD2 NA TRBV6-6 TGTGCCAGCTTCGGGTGGGCTAGCGGGTCGACAGATACGCAGTATTTT CASFGWASGSTDTQYF
TRBJ2-3 NA once TRBV15 TGTGCCACCAGCCTCTCGGGCGCGATCTCCACAGATACGCAGTATTTT CATSLSGAISTDTQYF
TRBJ2-7 TRBD2 NA TRBV2 TGTGCCAGCAGCCTCTCGGGGGGGGCCTACGAGCAGTACTTC CASSLSGGAYEQYF
TRBJ2-1 NA NA TRBV10-3 TGTGCCATCAGTGGGGGGGGGACAGGTCTCTACAATGAGCAGTTCTTC CAISGGGTGLYNEQFF
TRBJ2-7 NA NA TRBV12-5 TGTGCTAGTGCCGCCTCCTTGGGGGAGCAGTACTTC CASAASLGEQYF
TRBJ1-1 NA NA TRBV6-1 TGTGCCAGCAGTGAAAATGCCAATCTGAACACTGAAGCTTTCTTT CASSENANLNTEAFF
TRBJ2-5 NA NA TRBV5-1 TGCGCCAGCAACTCCCCCACCCAGGGACAGACCCAGTACTTC CASNSPTQGQTQYF
TRBJ2-3 NA medium-sized TRBV10-1 TGCGCCAGCAGTGAGTCGTTGGAAGATACGCAGTATTTT CASSESLEDTQYF
TRBJ2-3 NA NA TRBV10-3 TGTGCCATCAGTGGTCAGGGTACAGATACGCAGTATTTT CAISGQGTDTQYF
TRBJ1-2 TRBD1 few TRBV6-5 TGTGCCAGCAGGGACCAGGGGGCGTCTCGCGGCTACACCTTC CASRDQGASRGYTF
TRBJ2-6 NA NA TRBV9 TGTGCCAGCAGCGGAGGTCCTGGGGCCAACGTCCTGACTTTC CASSGGPGANVLTF
TRBJ2-7 NA NA TRBV7-2 TGTGCCAGCAGCCTCAGCCGCTACGAGCAGTACTTC CASSLSRYEQYF
TRBJ1-2 NA NA TRBV2 TGTGCCAGCAGTGAAGCTACAGGGCGCCCGGGTGTAAGCTACACCTTC CASSEATGRPGVSYTF
TRBJ2-7 TRBD1 NA TRBV19 TGTGTCACATGGTCCAGGGACAGCACCTACGAGCAGTACTTC CVTWSRDSTYEQYF
TRBJ2-3 TRBD2 NA TRBV11-3 TGTGCCAGCAGCTCCGGAGCGGGAGGCCCCAGCACAGATACGCAGTATTTT CASSSGAGGPSTDTQYF
TRBJ2-1 TRBD1 NA TRBV6-4 TGTGCCAGCAAACCGGGACAGAGCCAGTTCTTC CASKPGQSQFF
TRBJ1-1 NA NA TRBV19 TGTGCCAGTAGTATAATAGGAAGGAACACTGAAGCTTTCTTT CASSIIGRNTEAFF
TRBJ1-3 TRBD1 NA TRBV7-9 TGTGCCAGCAGCCTACAGGGGAGCTCTGGAAACACCATATATTTT CASSLQGSSGNTIYF
TRBJ2-1 TRBD2 NA TRBV11-2 TGTGCCAGCAGCTTAGAGCGTTTAGCGGGAGAGGGTCGGTTCTTC CASSLERLAGEGRFF
TRBJ2-7 TRBD1 NA TRBV11-2 TGTGCCAGCAGCTTAGGACAGGGAAGGCTCGAGCAGTACTTC CASSLGQGRLEQYF
TRBJ1-4 TRBD1 NA TRBV9 TGTGCCAGCAGCGAGGGGACAGACGGAAATGAAAAACTGTTTTTT CASSEGTDGNEKLFF
TRBJ2-5 NA NA TRBV7-9 TGTGCCAGCAGCTTAGAGCTAGCGTTGACAGAGACCCAGTACTTC CASSLELALTETQYF
TRBJ2-7 NA NA TRBV5-1 TGCGCCAGCAGCTTGGACGACCTTCGAATTTCCGAGCAGTACTTC CASSLDDLRISEQYF
TRBJ2-3 NA NA TRBV11-1 TGTGCCAGCAGCTCCCTAGTGGGGCGGACAGATACGCAGTATTTT CASSSLVGRTDTQYF
TRBJ2-6 NA NA TRBV28 TGTGCCAGCACTTCCGGCGGGCGTGGGGCCAACGTCCTGACTTTC CASTSGGRGANVLTF
TRBJ2-7 NA NA TRBV19 TGTGCCAGTAGCCTTCAGGGGGGGGCCTACGAGCAGTACTTC CASSLQGGAYEQYF
TRBJ2-7 TRBD1 NA TRBV5-1 TGCGCCAGCAGCTTGGCACAGGGGGGTGGCGAGCAGTACTTC CASSLAQGGGEQYF
TRBJ1-4 NA NA TRBV25-1 TGTGCCAGCAGGGGTTTTTGGGGGCCCCATTCGATGGAAAAACTGTTTTTT CASRGFWGPHSMEKLFF
TRBJ2-5 NA NA TRBV7-8 TGTGCCAGCAGCTTAATAGTGGCGGGGATCGGAGAGACCCAGTACTTC CASSLIVAGIGETQYF
TRBJ2-3 NA NA TRBV30 TGTGCCTGGAGTATGGCTACGACAGATACGCAGTATTTT CAWSMATTDTQYF
TRBJ1-2 NA NA TRBV27 TGTGCCAGCAGTTCGGCCCGAGGAAATCCCGCTAACTATGGCTACACCTTC CASSSARGNPANYGYTF
TRBJ2-7 NA NA TRBV5-1 TGCGCCAGCAGCTTGGGGATATCCGAGCAGTACTTC CASSLGISEQYF
TRBJ2-7 NA NA TRBV9 TGTGCCAGCAGCCAGACTGGTACGTCCTACGAGCAGTACTTC CASSQTGTSYEQYF
TRBJ2-7 NA NA TRBV6-1 TGTGCCAGCAGTGAAGGGGCAGGGAGCTCCTACGAGCAGTACTTC CASSEGAGSSYEQYF
TRBJ2-3 TRBD2 few TRBV6-4 TGTGCCAGCAGCCGAGCTAGCGGCATCACAGATACGCAGTATTTT CASSRASGITDTQYF
TRBJ2-7 NA NA TRBV27 TGTGCCAGCAGTTTAAAGGAACAGGGATGGGCGGCCGAGCAGTACTTC CASSLKEQGWAAEQYF
TRBJ2-1 TRBD2 NA TRBV5-1 TGCGCCAGCACTGTGGGACTAGCATTCGCCGATGAGCAGTTCTTC CASTVGLAFADEQFF
TRBJ1-2 NA NA TRBV5-1 TGCGCCAGCAGCTTGGACAGGCGGCTTGGTTACACCTTC CASSLDRRLGYTF
TRBJ1-4 NA NA TRBV7-9 TGTGCCAGCAGCTTATTGGCAGGGGATGAAAAACTGTTTTTT CASSLLAGDEKLFF